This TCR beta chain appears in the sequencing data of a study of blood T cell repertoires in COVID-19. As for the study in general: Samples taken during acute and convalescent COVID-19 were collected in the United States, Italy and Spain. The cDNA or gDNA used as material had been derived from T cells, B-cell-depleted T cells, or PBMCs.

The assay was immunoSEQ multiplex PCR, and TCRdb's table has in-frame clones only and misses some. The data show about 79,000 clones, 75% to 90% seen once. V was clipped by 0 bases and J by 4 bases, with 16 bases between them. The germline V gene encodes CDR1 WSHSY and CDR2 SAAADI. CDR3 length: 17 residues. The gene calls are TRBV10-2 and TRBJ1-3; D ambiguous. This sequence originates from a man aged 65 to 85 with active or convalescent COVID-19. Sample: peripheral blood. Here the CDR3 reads CASSESSSGRGGNTIYF. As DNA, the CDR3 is TGCGCCAGCAGTGAGTCCTCCTCCGGGCGGGGAGGAAACACCATATATTTT.